This passage covers 18 T cell receptor beta chains from one sample sequenced in a study of blood T cells in healthy people across ages. Primed by a sample-barcoded 5' primer and a J-beta primer mix, a second PCR proceeded for about 7 to 11 cycles. Using its own MiXCR run on the 5' RACE reads, TCRdb lists one record per CDR3 protein. The sample lists about 1.6 million distinct CDR3 sequences, 34% seen once, with around 11% in the top ten. Material: blood. Receptor source: a woman aged 25 to 39 in good health.

The chain carries TRBV2 and TRBJ2-3, with 11 bases matching TRBD2. Germline CDR1 SNHLY, CDR2 FYNNEI. Trimming removed 6 bases from V and 2 bases from J; junction bases left unmatched: 10. The CDR3 extends over 17 amino acids. The CDR3 coding sequence is TGTGCCAGCAGGCGCCCAGATAGCGGGGGGGCCACAGATACGCAGTATTTT. Protein product: CASRRPDSGGATDTQYF.

The rearrangement uses TRBV4-1 and TRBJ1-1, with D perhaps TRBD1 (5 bases). Germline V lookup: CDR1 MGHRA, CDR2 YSYEKL. With 4 bases removed from V and 0 bases from J, the gap between germline ends came to 27 bases. The CDR3 runs 20 residues. In DNA form, the CDR3 reads TGCGCCAGCAGCCCGACCCCGGGGCGGTCGGGCTTTCGCATGAACACTGAAGCTTTCTTT. It is translated as CASSPTPGRSGFRMNTEAFF.

A few counts support this clonotype. This rearrangement joins TRBV5-1 to TRBJ2-5; 8 nucleotides align to TRBD1. Trimming took 6 bases from V and 1 from J; bases not matched to a gene: 2. Germline values: CDR1 SGHRS, CDR2 YFSETQ. This CDR3 has 13 residues. The CDR3: CASMGTGQETQYF. In DNA form, the CDR3 reads TGCGCCAGCATGGGGACAGGCCAAGAGACCCAGTACTTC.

This clonotype was detected a few times. V and J are TRBV25-1 and TRBJ1-2, with D unclear. Germline values: CDR1 MGHDK, CDR2 SYGVNS. CDR3 size: 11 residues. Between the trimmed V and J ends, which lost 2 bases and 6 bases, there was a span of 4 bases. The CDR3 bases are TGTGCCAGCAGTGAAAGACATGGCTACACCTTC. Its translation: CASSERHGYTF.

V and J are TRBV7-9 and TRBJ2-7; D could derive from TRBD1 or TRBD2 (6 bases each). The ends were cut back, 10 bases at V and 3 bases at J, with 16 bases in the middle. The CDR3 extends over 13 amino acids. Germline assignment: CDR1 SEHNR and CDR2 FQNEAQ (reference sequence). The CDR3 sequence is CANLSGAGYEQYF. The CDR3 nucleotides are TGTGCCAACCTTTCGGGGGCAGGCTACGAGCAGTACTTC.

The rearrangement joins TRBV20-1 to TRBJ2-1; TRBD2 matches 7 bases. Germline V gene lookup returns CDR1 DFQATT and CDR2 SNEGSKA (reference sequence). The CDR3 loop spans 13 amino acids. Germline trimming cut 2 bases from V and 10 bases from J; bases unmatched to any gene: 8. In DNA form, the CDR3 reads TGCAGTGCTAGACTAGCGGTGAGGAGGGAGCAGTTCTTC. Its protein product is CSARLAVRREQFF.

The V and J genes are TRBV5-1 and TRBJ2-2; 9 bases line up with TRBD1. This CDR3 has 14 residues. The V gene's germline CDR1 is SGHRS and CDR2 YFSETQ. V lost 2 bases to trimming and J lost 5 bases; unmatched junction nucleotides: 1. The CDR3 spells CASSFDRGTGELFF. CDR3 coding DNA: TGCGCCAGCAGCTTCGACAGGGGGACCGGGGAGCTGTTTTTT. Full variable domain (missing parts from reference TRBV5-1 and TRBJ2-2): KAGVTQTPRYLIKTRGQQVTLSCSPISGHRSVSWYQQTPGQGLQFLFEYFSETQRNKGNFPGRFSGRQFSNSRSEMNVSTLELGDSALYLCASSFDRGTGELFFGEGSRLTVL.

V and J are TRBV20-1 and TRBJ2-1; tentatively, D is TRBD1 (7 bases). Trimming removed 3 bases from V and 8 bases from J, with 17 bases in between. Germline V CDR1 and CDR2: DFQATT, SNEGSKA (reference sequence). The CDR3 runs 14 residues. The CDR3 loop is CSASLARGPDEQFF. The CDR3 DNA reads as TGCAGTGCTAGTCTAGCGAGGGGGCCAGATGAGCAGTTCTTC.

This clonotype was counted only a few times. The rearrangement links TRBV29-1 to TRBJ1-1; D remains unclear. This CDR3 region has 12 residues. The germline V gene has CDR1 SQVTM and CDR2 ANQGSEA. V dropped 6 bases and J dropped 4 bases, with 12 bases sitting between them. CDR3 sequence: CSVGGWGTEAFF. The CDR3 coding sequence is TGCAGCGTAGGCGGGTGGGGCACTGAAGCTTTCTTT.

A few counts support this clonotype. This chain uses TRBV20-1 with TRBJ1-4; TRBD1 matches at 7 bases. The CDR3 consists of 15 residues. Looked up from germline, CDR1 is DFQATT and CDR2 is SNEGSKA (reference sequence). V lost 0 bases and J lost 7; bases outside the gene matches: 8. The CDR3 bases are TGCAGTGCTAGAGAGATAAGGGGGCAAAGTGAAAAACTGTTTTTT. Translation: CSAREIRGQSEKLFF.

This clonotype was observed a single time. The chain's CDR3 is CASTRSGALAKNIQYF. CDR3 in DNA: TGTGCCAGCACCCGAAGCGGGGCCTTAGCCAAAAACATTCAGTACTTC. The V call is TRBV6-5, the J call TRBJ2-4; 7 bases match TRBD2. J gave up 0 bases and V 7 bases, and 9 bases lay outside the gene matches. This CDR3 contains 16 residues. CDR1 MNHEY and CDR2 SVGAGI come from the germline V gene.

The chain joins TRBV20-1 to TRBJ2-7, with TRBD2 matching 10 bases. With 1 base clipped from V and 6 bases from J, the junction kept 12 bases outside the gene matches. The CDR3 totals 16 residues. Germline V lookup: CDR1 DFQATT, CDR2 SNEGSKA (reference sequence). The CDR3 reads CSARGTSGVNRGEQYF. The CDR3 DNA follows: TGCAGTGCTAGAGGGACTAGCGGCGTGAATAGGGGCGAGCAGTACTTC.

This clonotype came up a few times. This rearrangement joins TRBV29-1 to TRBJ1-1; the D is unclear. CDR1 is SQVTM and CDR2 is ANQGSEA in the germline V gene. V gave up 3 bases and J gave up 3 bases, with 11 bases separating them. This CDR3 spans 13 amino acids. CDR3 amino acids: CSVDSVRDTEAFF. In nucleotides, the CDR3 is TGCAGCGTTGACAGCGTCAGAGACACTGAAGCTTTCTTT. Combining the CDR3 with reference TRBV29-1 and TRBJ1-1 gives the whole variable domain SAVISQKPSRDICQRGTSLTIQCQVDSQVTMMFWYRQQPGQSLTLIATANQGSEATYESGFVIDKFPISRPNLTFSTLTVSNMSPEDSSIYLCSVDSVRDTEAFFGQGTRLTVV.

As regards this clonotype: One junction end disagrees with the germline gene, perhaps due to a read error. This chain joins TRBV12-3 or TRBV12-4 and TRBJ2-2; perhaps TRBD2 as D (5 bases). The CDR3 has 13 residues. CDR3: CASTPSATGERFF. The CDR3 DNA is TGTGCCAGCACGCCCAGTGCCACCGGGGAGCGGTTTTTT.

This clonotype was observed a handful of times. The chain is built from TRBV24-1 and TRBJ2-3; TRBD2 aligns across 10 bases. The CDR3 length is 14 residues. Germline loops: CDR1 KGHDR, CDR2 SFDVKD. With V trimmed by 10 bases and J by 1 base, 4 bases remained unmatched. DNA for the CDR3: TGTGCCACTAGTCTAGCGGGGGGCACAGATACGCAGTATTTT. It is translated as CATSLAGGTDTQYF.

This clonotype appeared a few times. The V gene is TRBV10-3, the J gene TRBJ2-1; D gene ambiguous. From germline, CDR1 is ENHRY and CDR2 SYGVKD. This CDR3 has 16 residues. Trimming took off 6 bases at V and 2 bases at J, with 17 bases between the two ends. CDR3 nucleotides: TGTGCCATCAGCCCTCTGGTTACCGTTGCCTACAATGAGCAGTTCTTC. Translation: CAISPLVTVAYNEQFF.

The chain combines TRBV3-1 with TRBJ2-5; D is undetermined. V was shortened by 2 bases and J by 0 bases, with 10 bases between the two germline ends. The germline gives CDR1 LGHDT, CDR2 YNNKEL (reference sequence). This CDR3 region has 15 residues. CDR3 in amino acids: CASSQLGFYQETQYF. Written as DNA, the CDR3 is TGTGCCAGCAGCCAACTAGGTTTTTACCAAGAGACCCAGTACTTC.

The genes are TRBV3-1 and TRBJ2-3; D unresolved. Per the germline V gene, CDR1 is LGHDT and CDR2 is YNNKEL (reference sequence). V was cut by 3 bases and J by 0 bases, with 7 bases left in between. The CDR3 extends over 14 amino acids. The CDR3 sequence: CASSQYGSTDTQYF. The CDR3 DNA is TGTGCCAGCAGCCAGTATGGAAGCACAGATACGCAGTATTTT.